This TCR beta chain was obtained from a study of human T cells and chemical hapten exposure. V was pared by 0 bases and J by 0 bases, with 2 bases of the junction left unmatched. The CDR3 loop spans 16 amino acids. The germline gives CDR1 SGHTA, CDR2 FQGTGA. The time point: pre-sensitization, week 0. Treatment reported: therapeutic diphenylcyclopropenone sensitization with weekly scalp DPC. People who gave samples had alopecia, were 18 to 70 years old, and were suitable for DPC. General study results and limits: PT1 expanded TCR counts and patch test score correlated positively. Expanded TCRs were compared with controls, and the expanded TCRs formed significantly more large CDR3 similarity clusters. With DPC sensitization, TCRs exceeding 1 in 1000 frequency showed no change.

Note on this clonotype: Its antigen remains unidentified.

TCRdb recomputed calls from the RACE reads with MiXCR, one row per CDR3 protein. The table records approximately 260,000 distinct CDR3 sequences, roughly 8% of them present only once. The J gene is TRBJ2-1, the V gene TRBV7-3, with 7 bases fitting TRBD2. The sequencing here drew on whole blood, taken in connection with sensitization to the hapten diphenylcyclopropenone (DPC). The TCR was taken from a man younger than 30 with alopecia areata. Some clones in this sample may be carry-over from other donors' samples. The CDR3 DNA follows: TGTGCCAGCAGCTTAACGGGGGGGAGCTCCTACAATGAGCAGTTCTTC. It yields the protein CASSLTGGSSYNEQFF.